Below are 21 T cell receptor beta chains sequenced from a single sample in a study of vaccination and CD4 T cells after COVID-19. Their target antigens are unknown. As to treatment: approximately nine-day PBMC culture with coronavirus spike peptide pools or control peptides (ViraFEST assay). Cultured CD4+ T cells had their DNA profiled by the Oncomine TCR Beta short-read assay. TCRdb used MiXCR to reprocess the PCR reads, holding one entry per CDR3 protein. The data contain 15,000 to 20,000 distinct CDR3 sequences, just over 60% of them singletons. The sequenced sample consisted of CD4+ T cells from blood, cultured in vitro. These receptors all stem from a human donor who had recovered from COVID-19.

The CDR3 region has the DNA TGTGCCACCAGCAGAGTTCGCTGGGGGACTGACAGGGCTGAAGCTTTCTTT. Residues: CATSRVRWGTDRAEAFF. This chain connects TRBV15 to TRBJ1-1; 7 bases match TRBD1. This CDR3 is 17 amino acids long. The germline V gene has CDR1 LNHNV and CDR2 YYDKDF (reference sequence). The trim removed 1 base at V and 6 bases at J, leaving 14 bases unmatched.

V usage is TRBV9 and J usage is TRBJ2-3; no definite D call. Per germline, CDR1 SGDLS and CDR2 YYNGEE. V was clipped by 2 bases and J by 1 base, with 11 bases between them. This CDR3 contains 15 residues. The CDR3 spells CASSVRPLGTDTQYF. The CDR3 DNA reads TGTGCCAGCAGCGTGCGGCCCCTAGGCACAGATACGCAGTATTTT.

The V and J genes are TRBV11-2 and TRBJ2-2; the match to TRBD1 covers 9 bases. V lost 5 bases to trimming and J lost 5 bases; unmatched junction nucleotides: 12. The length of the CDR3 is 17 residues. The germline CDR1 and CDR2 sequences are SGHAT and FQNNGV. CDR3 protein: CASSPGTGSLRTGELFF. The CDR3 DNA follows: TGTGCCAGCAGCCCGGGGACAGGGTCGTTGAGGACCGGGGAGCTGTTTTTT.

The J gene is TRBJ2-7, the V gene TRBV5-4; tentatively, D is TRBD1 (5 bases). The CDR3 spans 13 residues. V lost 5 bases to trimming and J lost 2 bases, with 11 bases between them. From germline, CDR1 is SGHNT and CDR2 YYREEE (reference sequence). The CDR3 protein is CASRRDSPYEQYF. The CDR3 DNA reads TGTGCCAGCAGACGAGACAGCCCCTACGAGCAGTACTTC.

V and J are TRBV28 and TRBJ1-2; 7 nucleotides line up with TRBD1. Per germline, CDR1 MDHEN and CDR2 SYDVKM. Losses at the gene ends were 6 bases for V and 4 bases for J; bases not matched to a gene: 8. The CDR3 spans 14 residues. This chain's CDR3 is CASSRTGYAYGYTF. CDR3 in DNA: TGTGCCAGCAGCCGGACAGGATACGCCTATGGCTACACCTTC.

The chain couples TRBV29-1 to TRBJ2-5; D might be TRBD2 (5 bases). The V gene's germline CDR1 is SQVTM and CDR2 ANQGSEA. V lost 4 bases and J lost 3, with 9 bases in between. The CDR3 covers 12 residues. The CDR3 DNA sequence: TGCAGCGTTGGAGGACTCGAAGAGACCCAGTACTTC. Residues: CSVGGLEETQYF.

The chain recombines TRBV18 with TRBJ1-1; 9 bases match TRBD1. The CDR3 length is 14 residues. Trimming took 6 bases from V and 4 from J; bases not matched to a gene: 6. Germline CDR1 KGHSH, CDR2 LQKENI. CDR3 in DNA: TGTGCCAGCTCGGGGACAGGGTCTATCACTGAAGCTTTCTTT. Its protein product is CASSGTGSITEAFF.

This clonotype was counted between two and nine times. The rearrangement links TRBV21-1 to TRBJ1-2; the table's D gene call, TRBD1, was not cross checked with the DNA. TRBV21-1 is shown as a pseudogene. The CDR3 sequence is 17 residues long. CDR3 coding DNA: TGTGCCAGCAGTCCTGTTTACCGCAGCATCCGGGTTTCGGTCCACACCTTC. This codes for CASSPVYRSIRVSVHTF.

This clonotype showed up just a few times. This chain uses TRBV21-1 with TRBJ1-1; TRBD1, the table's D call, was not compared with the DNA. TRBV21-1 is a known pseudogene. CDR3 size: 17 residues. The CDR3 nucleotides are TGTGCCAGCAGCACACGATACAGGCTTGCGGGGATCACTGAAGCTTTCTTT. Residues: CASSTRYRLAGITEAFF.

V gene TRBV2 combines with J gene TRBJ2-1, with TRBD2 matching over 7 bases. J lost 7 bases, V lost 2 bases, and 8 bases had no gene match. CDR1 is SNHLY and CDR2 is FYNNEI in the germline V gene. The CDR3 contains 15 residues. The DNA of the CDR3 is TGTGCCAGCAGTGAATGGTCGGGAGGAGGAAATGAGCAGTTCTTC. Its protein is CASSEWSGGGNEQFF.

The chain employs TRBV20-1 and TRBJ2-5; the match to TRBD2 covers 13 bases. The germline V gene has CDR1 DFQATT and CDR2 SNEGSKA (reference sequence). CDR3 length equals 17 residues. V was clipped by 0 bases and J by 4 bases; unmatched bases: 8. The CDR3 sequence: CSAREMGLAGRGETQYF. The CDR3 coding sequence is TGCAGTGCTAGAGAAATGGGACTAGCGGGGAGGGGAGAGACCCAGTACTTC.

The chain has TRBV6-1 and TRBJ2-2; 10 bases map to TRBD2. Germline trimming cut 7 bases from V and 1 base from J; bases unmatched to any gene: 9. The germline gives CDR1 MNHNS, CDR2 SASEGT. This CDR3 region has 17 residues. CDR3 DNA sequence: TGTGCCAGCAAGCTAGCGGGAGTTGGATTGAACACCGGGGAGCTGTTTTTT. This translates into CASKLAGVGLNTGELFF.

The chain links TRBV6-1 to TRBJ2-2; D unresolved. Germline CDR1 reads MNHNS; CDR2 reads SASEGT. V was trimmed by 7 bases and J by 1 base, leaving 10 bases between them. The CDR3 is made up of 14 amino acids. CDR3 in amino acids: CASMDQMNTGELFF. CDR3 nucleotides: TGTGCCAGCATGGATCAAATGAACACCGGGGAGCTGTTTTTT.

This chain links TRBV20-1 with TRBJ2-3; the match to TRBD2 covers 11 bases. Germline lookup yields CDR1 DFQATT and CDR2 SNEGSKA (reference sequence). Trimming at V came to 1 base and at J to 0 bases, leaving 12 bases not matched to a gene. This CDR3 has 19 amino acids. This chain's CDR3 is CSARGLTSGRTYSTDTQYF. As DNA, the CDR3 is TGCAGTGCTAGAGGCCTCACTAGCGGGAGAACATATAGCACAGATACGCAGTATTTT.

This clonotype was counted between two and nine times. V usage is TRBV5-8 and J usage is TRBJ1-5; 11 nucleotides align to TRBD1. The junction had 1 base not matched to a gene; V was cut back by 4 bases and J by 7 bases. The CDR3 covers 13 residues. Germline assignment: CDR1 SGHTS and CDR2 YDEGEE. The DNA for the CDR3 is TGTGCCAGCAGCCGGGACAGGGGGCAGCCCCAGCATTTT. Its protein product is CASSRDRGQPQHF.

The rearrangement uses TRBV20-1 and TRBJ1-5; 7 bases align to TRBD1. This CDR3 spans 13 amino acids. Germline-derived CDR1 and CDR2 are DFQATT and SNEGSKA (reference sequence). V shed 2 bases, J shed 7 bases, and the junction held 5 bases outside the gene matches. The CDR3 region has the DNA TGCAGTGCTAGATCAAGACAGGGCCAGCCCCAGCATTTT. It codes for CSARSRQGQPQHF.

This clonotype turned up a few times. The rearrangement uses TRBV7-2 and TRBJ1-1; D is unresolved. Germline V gene lookup returns CDR1 SGHTA and CDR2 FQGNSA. V was shortened by 5 bases and J by 1 base, with 8 bases between the two germline ends. CDR3 length equals 13 residues. The CDR3 DNA reads TGTGCCAGCAGCCAGAGAAGGAACACTGAAGCTTTCTTT. Encoded protein: CASSQRRNTEAFF.

The chain links TRBV19 to TRBJ1-4; TRBD1 is a possible D gene (6 bases). V lost 4 bases and J 0 bases, leaving 9 bases between the germline ends. CDR3 length: 15 residues. Germline CDR1 is LNHDA and CDR2 is SQIVND (reference sequence). Here the CDR3 reads CASSTGQSTNEKLFF. CDR3 nucleotide sequence: TGTGCCAGTAGTACCGGACAGTCAACTAATGAAAAACTGTTTTTT.

The rearrangement links TRBV20-1 to TRBJ2-5; no definite D call. Looked up from germline, CDR1 is DFQATT and CDR2 is SNEGSKA (reference sequence). Trimming shortened V by 6 bases and J by 5 bases, and 16 bases separated the two germline ends. The CDR3 sequence is 13 residues long. CDR3: CSALGPPLETQYF. The CDR3 DNA reads TGCAGTGCCCTCGGCCCCCCTTTGGAGACCCAGTACTTC.

The chain employs TRBV20-1 and TRBJ2-3, with 8 bases lining up with TRBD1. This CDR3 has 15 amino acids. Trimming at V came to 0 bases and at J to 1 base, leaving 3 bases not matched to a gene. Germline CDR1 and CDR2: DFQATT and SNEGSKA (reference sequence). CDR3 amino acids: CSARDPQGGTDTQYF. The CDR3 DNA reads TGCAGTGCTAGAGACCCACAGGGGGGCACAGATACGCAGTATTTT.

The table lists this clonotype with a few counts. The chain combines TRBV19 with TRBJ1-2, with 8 positions matching TRBD1. This CDR3 comprises 13 residues. In germline, CDR1 is LNHDA, CDR2 SQIVND (reference sequence). Trimming at V came to 6 bases and at J to 2 bases, leaving 2 bases not matched to a gene. CDR3 nucleotides: TGTGCCAGTAGCCGGGACAGGAACTATGGCTACACCTTC. This sequence encodes CASSRDRNYGYTF.